What follows describes a single TCR beta chain. The antigen this receptor binds is unknown. Within one base of it there is no much larger clone, and no base qualities were kept. This entry is derived from a study of graft-versus-host responses after intestinal transplantation (dated by TCRdb to about 2021). A note on the overall study: Recipients received multivisceral, liver-intestinal, or isolated intestinal transplants. Alloreactive clones were identified by sequencing pre-transplant mixed lymphocyte reaction products and comparing them with unstimulated pre-transplant donor and recipient T cells. Every recipient was given anti-thymocyte globulin induction, then maintenance tacrolimus and steroids for roughly three years. The cohort enrolled 20 to 25 intestinal transplant recipients including one retransplant, and a few patients lacking pretransplant specimens were excluded. Samples from a few later patients were sequenced in-house on an Illumina MiSeq with MiXCR processing rather than by the commercial service. Graft-versus-host and host-versus-graft alloreactive T cell clones were tracked in the graft, circulation and bone marrow after intestinal transplantation using bulk TCR-beta CDR3 sequencing. A peak of at least 4% donor T cells among recipient peripheral blood mononuclear cells was the definition used for donor T cell macrochimerism. The study at large found these results: Early after transplant, peak levels of circulating GvH clones were associated with declines in HvG clones. The conclusions were limited by the relatively low number and heterogeneity of the intestinal transplant patients. In patients with donor T cell macrochimerism, the allografts had high GvH to HvG T cell clonal ratios. GvH clones were found in recipient bone marrow, and some of the GvH clones appeared earlier in ileal mucosa or blood, which is consistent with an intestinal mucosal origin.

This specimen's time point label, per the study, means: cells obtained before transplantation from donor or recipient. CD3+CD4+ and CD3+CD8+ populations were FACS-sorted from unstimulated pre-transplant donor and recipient cells taken from spleen or lymph nodes. The CDR3, cysteine through phenylalanine, is 14 amino acids long. Only the CDR3 DNA is retained, 42 bases long and in frame from the first base. V sheds 1 base and J sheds 3 bases, leaving 8 bases between their ends. CDR1 and CDR2 are drawn from the germline V gene: SGHTA, FQGNSA. Library creation used the immunoSEQ multiplex PCR assay. For most patients, genomic DNA was isolated with the Qiagen DNeasy Blood and Tissue Kit and shipped frozen to Adaptive Biotechnologies for TCR sequencing. High-throughput TCR-beta CDR3 sequencing of genomic DNA from most patients was performed by Adaptive Biotechnologies. In the authors' own workflow: TCR sequencing data for around 20 patients were retrieved from Adaptive's ImmunoSEQ software; three other patients were processed with MiXCR and VDJtools. To correct CD4 versus CD8 sorting errors, sequences present in both subsets at a frequency ratio below 5:1 were removed. CDR3 nucleotide sequences shared between donor and recipient were removed because the origin of such sequences could not be assigned. At least 2-fold expansion over unstimulated cells and a minimum CFSE-low frequency of 0.002% (template counts) or 0.001% (read counts) were required for clones to be classified as alloreactive. Mappable clones were those detected in sequenced pre-transplant spleen, lymph node, or MLR CFSE-low populations of the donor or recipient. Cumulative frequency of alloreactive clones was calculated as a percentage of all sequences weighted by copy number. Entries here come from immuneACCESS through TCRdb and include only in-frame sequences with V and J called. Some clones fail to appear in such tables; in the studies checked, an unresolved V gene covers under half of the shortfall, and the cause of the remainder is unknown. V, J and clone size reflect that table, while D and trimming were determined from the DNA. Present in this sample are about 110,000 clones, approximately 92% of which were seen just once. The biggest ten clones account for about 0.2% of the sample.

The origin of this receptor is a human donor who was the organ donor for an intestinal transplant. This specimen was unstimulated CD4+ T cells sorted from spleen or lymph node cells, taken before transplant. This chain is built from TRBV7-2 and TRBJ2-3; no D segment can be confidently identified. The CDR3 in this case is CASSLVHGTDTQYF. The nucleotide sequence is given as TGTGCCAGCAGCTTAGTGCACGGGACAGATACGCAGTATTTT. Extended through the reference TRBV7-2 and TRBJ2-3 proteins, this CDR3 yields the full variable domain: GAGVSQSPSNKVTEKGKDVELRCDPISGHTALYWYRQSLGQGLEFLIYFQGNSAPDKSGLPSDRFSAERTGGSVSTLTIQRTQQEDSAVYLCASSLVHGTDTQYFGPGTRLTVL.